This is a list of T cell receptor beta chains from one sample in a study of shared clonotypes between healthy human individuals. Assay used: immunoSEQ multiplex PCR; TCRdb lists only in-frame clones, some missing. Here the sample spans 630,000 or so clones, 98% being singletons. The sample consisted of naive CD8+ T cells sorted from blood. Source of these receptors: a man aged 30 to 45 in good health. Both conserved end residues are part of each CDR3. A D gene is named only where the DNA matches it firmly. Some rows mark clone size as missing; the rest say once, few, many or name a class of expanded clone.

once,TRBJ2-7,.,TRBV27,TGTGCCAGCAGTCTCAGGGGAGGTTCCTACGAGCAGTACTTC,CASSLRGGSYEQYF
once,TRBJ1-2,.,TRBV9,TGTGCCAGCAGCGTAGAGGGACGCCGGGCGGAAGGCTACACCTTC,CASSVEGRRAEGYTF
.,TRBJ1-2,.,TRBV7-8,TGTGCCAGCAGCTTAGTTGGGGACGGGGCTAACTATGGCTACACCTTC,CASSLVGDGANYGYTF
.,TRBJ2-7,.,TRBV28,TGTGCCAGTGCTAGCTCCTACGAGCAGTACTTC,CASASSYEQYF
once,TRBJ2-1,TRBD2,TRBV4-3,TGCGCCAGCAGCCAAGATCGTAGGACTAGCGGTTACAATGAGCAGTTCTTC,CASSQDRRTSGYNEQFF
.,TRBJ2-7,.,TRBV27,TGTGCCAGCAGAGAAGGTTCCGGGCCTTATTACGAGCAGTACTTC,CASREGSGPYYEQYF
once,TRBJ2-7,TRBD2,TRBV14,TGTGCCAGCAGCTGGACTAGCGGGGGGTACGAGCAGTACTTC,CASSWTSGGYEQYF
.,TRBJ2-3,TRBD2,TRBV27,TGTGCCAGCAGTTTAATTCCGATAGCGGGAGCGACCACAGATACGCAGTATTTT,CASSLIPIAGATTDTQYF
.,TRBJ2-7,TRBD2,TRBV5-4,TGTGCCAGCAGCCTCGGGACTAGCGGCTACGAGCAGTACTTC,CASSLGTSGYEQYF
.,TRBJ2-5,.,TRBV27,TGTGCCAGCAGTTTATCGACCCGGGGAGAGACCCAGTACTTC,CASSLSTRGETQYF
once,TRBJ2-3,.,TRBV13,TGTGCCAGCAGCTTAGGACAGGGCACAGATACGCAGTATTTT,CASSLGQGTDTQYF
.,TRBJ2-7,.,TRBV27,TGTGCCAGCAGTTCCCGCCCCTACGAGCAGTACTTC,CASSSRPYEQYF
.,TRBJ2-7,.,TRBV19,TGTGCCAGTAGTATTACGTCGGAAGCCTCCTACGAGCAGTACTTC,CASSITSEASYEQYF
.,TRBJ2-7,TRBD2,TRBV11-2,TGTGCCAGCAGCTTAGATGGTTTGGAGCGGGAGTCCATCTCCTACGAGCAGTACTTC,CASSLDGLERESISYEQYF
few,TRBJ1-5,.,TRBV5-5,TGTGCCAGCAGCCCCGGGTCTAGCAATCAGCCCCAGCATTTT,CASSPGSSNQPQHF
.,TRBJ1-2,.,TRBV30,TGTGCCTGGCAAGACGATGGCTACACCTTC,CAWQDDGYTF
.,TRBJ1-1,TRBD1,TRBV5-1,TGCGCCAGCAGCTTCGAGGGGGCCGATGAAGCTTTCTTT,CASSFEGADEAFF
.,TRBJ1-4,.,TRBV11-2,TGTGCCAGCAGCTTTCGGACAGCTAATGAAAAACTGTTTTTT,CASSFRTANEKLFF
.,TRBJ1-2,.,TRBV13,TGTGCCAGCAGCCCGACAGTTGGTCTGGATGGCTACACCTTC,CASSPTVGLDGYTF
.,TRBJ1-5,TRBD1,TRBV29-1,TGCAGCGTTCTTGGGCAGGGGGCGAATCAGCCCCAGCATTTT,CSVLGQGANQPQHF
.,TRBJ2-7,.,TRBV27,TGTGCCAGCAGTTTACGGGTCCGCGGCTACGAGCAGTACTTC,CASSLRVRGYEQYF
.,TRBJ2-1,TRBD2,TRBV7-3,TGTGCCAGCAGTTCCAGCGGGACTCACAATGAGCAGTTCTTC,CASSSSGTHNEQFF
.,TRBJ2-7,TRBD1,TRBV7-9,TGTGCCAGCAGCTCGTCCCGGGACAGGGGCTACGAGCAGTACTTC,CASSSSRDRGYEQYF
.,TRBJ2-5,.,TRBV28,TGTGCCAGCAGTTTATTGGCGGAAGAGACCCAGTACTTC,CASSLLAEETQYF